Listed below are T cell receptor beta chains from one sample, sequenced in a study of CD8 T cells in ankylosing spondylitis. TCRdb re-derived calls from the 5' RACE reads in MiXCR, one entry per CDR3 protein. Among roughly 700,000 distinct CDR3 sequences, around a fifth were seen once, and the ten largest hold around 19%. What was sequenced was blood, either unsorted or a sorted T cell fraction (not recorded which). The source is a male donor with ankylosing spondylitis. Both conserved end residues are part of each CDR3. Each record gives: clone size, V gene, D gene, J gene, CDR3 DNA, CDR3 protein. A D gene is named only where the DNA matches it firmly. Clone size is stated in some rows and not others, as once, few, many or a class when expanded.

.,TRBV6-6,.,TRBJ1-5,TGTGCCAGCACACTGGGGGAGCATTTT,CASTLGEHF
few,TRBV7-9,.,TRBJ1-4,TGTGCCAGCACCCTCCTGGTTGGAGGGGCTGGGGAACTGTTTTTT,CASTLLVGGAGELFF
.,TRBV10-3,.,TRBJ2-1,TGTGCCATCAGTACGGGTTGGGATGAGCAGTTCTTC,CAISTGWDEQFF
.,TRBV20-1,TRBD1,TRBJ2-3,TGCAGTGCTAGTGCCCTCAGGGGGCCGGGCACAGATACGCAGTATTTT,CSASALRGPGTDTQYF
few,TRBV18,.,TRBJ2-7,TGTGCCAGCTCACCACTCCAGGAGGGCTACGAGCAGTACTTC,CASSPLQEGYEQYF
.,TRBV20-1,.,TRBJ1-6,TGCAGTGCTAGGTCTGGGGCCTATAATTCACCCCTCCACTTT,CSARSGAYNSPLHF
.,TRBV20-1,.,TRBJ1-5,TGCAGTGCTAAAATAAGGACAGTACCCAATCAGCCCCAGCATTTT,CSAKIRTVPNQPQHF
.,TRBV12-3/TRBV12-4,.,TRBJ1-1,TGTGCCAGCATCTTCTCCCCCACACAGGGTCATGTGGCTTTCTTT,CASIFSPTQGHVAFF
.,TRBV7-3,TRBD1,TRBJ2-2,TGTGCCAGCAGCTCATGGACAGGCACCGGGGAGCTGTTTTTT,CASSSWTGTGELFF
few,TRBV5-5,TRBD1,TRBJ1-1,TGTGCCAGCAGCTTGGAGGCCCAGGGGGCGGTCAGCACTGAAGCTTTCTTT,CASSLEAQGAVSTEAFF
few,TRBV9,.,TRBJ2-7,TGTGCCAGCAGCCGGGTGGCCGGCGGCGAGCAGTACTTC,CASSRVAGGEQYF
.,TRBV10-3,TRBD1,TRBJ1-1,TGTGCCATCAGTGAGTCGGGCATACAGGCAGGGGGGCCGAACACTGAAGCTTTCTTT,CAISESGIQAGGPNTEAFF
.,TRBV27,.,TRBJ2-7,TGTGCCAGCAGTTTATCGTTTAAAGGCTCCTACGAGCAGTACTTC,CASSLSFKGSYEQYF
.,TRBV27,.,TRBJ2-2,TGTGCCAGCAGTTTATATCAGCGCCAAACGAACACCGGGGAGCTGTTTTTT,CASSLYQRQTNTGELFF
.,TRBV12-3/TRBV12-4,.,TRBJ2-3,TGTGCCAGCAGTTTTCACGGAGATACGCAGTATTTT,CASSFHGDTQYF
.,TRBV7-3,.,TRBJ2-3,TGTGCCAGCAGCCCCGGGACTTCTCCTAGCACAGATACGCAGTATTTT,CASSPGTSPSTDTQYF
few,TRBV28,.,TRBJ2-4,TGTGCCACCGTCGCAGGGGCCCTGGACATTCAGTACTTC,CATVAGALDIQYF
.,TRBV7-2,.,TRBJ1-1,TGTGCCAGCAGCTTAGAGGCTTACAGGGACGGCACTGAAGCTTTCTTT,CASSLEAYRDGTEAFF
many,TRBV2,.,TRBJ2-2,TGTGCCAGCAGCCGGACAGAAACCGGGGAGCTGTTTTTT,CASSRTETGELFF
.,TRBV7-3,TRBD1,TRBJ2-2,TGTGCCAGCAGCCCACGACAGGGGAAGGGCACCGGGGAGCTGTTTTTT,CASSPRQGKGTGELFF
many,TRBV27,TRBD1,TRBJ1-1,TGTGCCAAGAACTACAGGGGGCGATGGACTGAAGCTTTCTTT,CAKNYRGRWTEAFF
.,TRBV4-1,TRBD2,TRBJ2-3,TGCGCCAGCAGCCAAGAGCTAGCGGGTCGCACAGATACGCAGTATTTT,CASSQELAGRTDTQYF
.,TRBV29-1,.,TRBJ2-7,TGCAGCGTTGAGGTTGCTGGCAGGGGCTACGAGCAGTACTTC,CSVEVAGRGYEQYF